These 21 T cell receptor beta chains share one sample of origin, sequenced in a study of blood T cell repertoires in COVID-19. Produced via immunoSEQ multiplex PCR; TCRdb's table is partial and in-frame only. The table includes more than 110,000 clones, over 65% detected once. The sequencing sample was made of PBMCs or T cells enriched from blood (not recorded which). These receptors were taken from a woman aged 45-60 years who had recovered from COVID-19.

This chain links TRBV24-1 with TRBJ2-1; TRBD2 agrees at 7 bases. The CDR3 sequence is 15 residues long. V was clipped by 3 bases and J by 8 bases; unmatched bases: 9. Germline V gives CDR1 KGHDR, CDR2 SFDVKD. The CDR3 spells CATSDTTGLPYEQFF. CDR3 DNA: TGTGCCACCAGTGATACGACGGGACTACCGTATGAGCAGTTCTTC.

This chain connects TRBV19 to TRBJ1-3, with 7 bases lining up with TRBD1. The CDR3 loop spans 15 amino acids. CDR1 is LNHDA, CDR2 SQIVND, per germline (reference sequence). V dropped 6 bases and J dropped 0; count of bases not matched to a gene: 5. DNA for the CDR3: TGTGCCAGTAGGGACAGGAGTCTCTCTGGAAACACCATATATTTT. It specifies CASRDRSLSGNTIYF.

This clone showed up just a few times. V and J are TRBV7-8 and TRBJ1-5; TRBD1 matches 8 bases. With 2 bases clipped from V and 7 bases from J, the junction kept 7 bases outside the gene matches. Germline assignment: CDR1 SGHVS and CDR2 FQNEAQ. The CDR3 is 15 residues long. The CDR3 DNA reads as TGTGCCAGCAGCTTACAGACAGGGGCAGAACAGCCCCAGCATTTT. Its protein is CASSLQTGAEQPQHF.

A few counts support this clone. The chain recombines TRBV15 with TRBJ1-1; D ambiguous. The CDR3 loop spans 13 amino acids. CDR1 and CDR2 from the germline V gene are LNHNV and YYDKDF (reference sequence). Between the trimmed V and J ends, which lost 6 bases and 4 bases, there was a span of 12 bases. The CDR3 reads CATRARGSTEAFF. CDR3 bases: TGTGCCACCAGAGCCAGAGGGAGCACTGAAGCTTTCTTT.

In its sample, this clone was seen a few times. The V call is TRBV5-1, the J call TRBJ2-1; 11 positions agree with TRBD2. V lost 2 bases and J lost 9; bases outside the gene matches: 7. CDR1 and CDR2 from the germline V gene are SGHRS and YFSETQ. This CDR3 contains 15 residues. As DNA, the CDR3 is TGCGCCAGCAGCTTTATGACTAGCGGGGAGGGTGAGCAGTTCTTC. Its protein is CASSFMTSGEGEQFF.

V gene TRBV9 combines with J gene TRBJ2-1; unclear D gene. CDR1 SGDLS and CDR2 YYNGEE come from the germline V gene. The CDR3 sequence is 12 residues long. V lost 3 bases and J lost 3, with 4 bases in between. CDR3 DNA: TGTGCCAGCAGCGGCGACTACAATGAGCAGTTCTTC. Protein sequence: CASSGDYNEQFF.

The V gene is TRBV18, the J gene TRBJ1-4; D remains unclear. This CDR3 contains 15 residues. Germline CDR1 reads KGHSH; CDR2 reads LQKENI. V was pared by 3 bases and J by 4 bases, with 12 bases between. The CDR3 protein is CASSPYMGYNEKLFF. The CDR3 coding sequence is TGTGCCAGCTCACCGTACATGGGCTATAATGAAAAACTGTTTTTT.

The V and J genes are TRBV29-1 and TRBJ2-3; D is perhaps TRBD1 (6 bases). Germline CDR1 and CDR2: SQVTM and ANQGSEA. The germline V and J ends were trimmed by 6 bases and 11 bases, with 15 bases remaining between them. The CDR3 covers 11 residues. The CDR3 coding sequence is TGCAGCGTGACAACAGGGTCGGAGCAGTATTTT. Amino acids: CSVTTGSEQYF.

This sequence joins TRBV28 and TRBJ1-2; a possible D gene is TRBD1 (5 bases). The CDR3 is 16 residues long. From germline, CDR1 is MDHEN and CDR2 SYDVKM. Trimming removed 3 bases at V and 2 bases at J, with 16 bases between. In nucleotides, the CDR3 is TGTGCCAGCAGTTTTCCGCCGGGGGGTGCCAACTATGGCTACACCTTC. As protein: CASSFPPGGANYGYTF.

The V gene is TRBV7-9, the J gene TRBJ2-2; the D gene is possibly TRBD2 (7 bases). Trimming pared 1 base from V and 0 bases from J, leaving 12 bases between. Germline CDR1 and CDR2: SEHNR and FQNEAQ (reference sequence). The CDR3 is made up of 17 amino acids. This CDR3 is CASSLGGGSPNTGELFF. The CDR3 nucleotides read TGTGCCAGCAGCTTAGGGGGGGGCTCTCCGAACACCGGGGAGCTGTTTTTT.

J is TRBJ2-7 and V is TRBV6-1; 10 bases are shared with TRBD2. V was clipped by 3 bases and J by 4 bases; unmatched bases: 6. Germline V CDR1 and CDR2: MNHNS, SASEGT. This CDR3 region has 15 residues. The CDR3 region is CASSEDSGGPYEQYF. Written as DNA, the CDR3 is TGTGCCAGCAGTGAGGATAGCGGGGGGCCTTACGAGCAGTACTTC.

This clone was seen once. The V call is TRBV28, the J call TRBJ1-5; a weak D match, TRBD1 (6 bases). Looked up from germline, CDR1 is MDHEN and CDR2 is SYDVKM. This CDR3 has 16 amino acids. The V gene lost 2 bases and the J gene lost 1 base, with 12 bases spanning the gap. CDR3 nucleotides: TGTGCCAGCAGTTTAATAGGACAGAGGAGCAATCAGCCCCAGCATTTT. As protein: CASSLIGQRSNQPQHF.

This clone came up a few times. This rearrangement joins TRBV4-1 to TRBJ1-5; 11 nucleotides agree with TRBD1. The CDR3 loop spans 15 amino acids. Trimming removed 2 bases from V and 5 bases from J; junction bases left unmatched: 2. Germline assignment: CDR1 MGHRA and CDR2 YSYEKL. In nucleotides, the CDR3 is TGCGCCAGCAGCCAAACGGGACAGGGGGATCAGCCCCAGCATTTT. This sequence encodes CASSQTGQGDQPQHF.

CDR3 in amino acids: CSGNRQNTEAFF. The CDR3 DNA reads as TGCAGCGGCAACCGACAGAACACTGAAGCTTTCTTT. V usage is TRBV29-1 and J usage is TRBJ1-1, with unresolved D. The V and J ends lost 7 bases and 1 base respectively, with 10 bases between them. Germline assignment: CDR1 SQVTM and CDR2 ANQGSEA. The CDR3 runs 12 residues.

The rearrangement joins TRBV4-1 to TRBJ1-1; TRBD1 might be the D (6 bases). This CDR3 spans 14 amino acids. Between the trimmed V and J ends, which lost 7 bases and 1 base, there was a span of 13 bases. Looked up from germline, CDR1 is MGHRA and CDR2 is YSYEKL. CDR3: CASNPWGQNTEAFF. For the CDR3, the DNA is TGCGCCAGCAACCCGTGGGGACAGAACACTGAAGCTTTCTTT.

As DNA, the CDR3 is TGTGCCAGCAGCCAGAGCGGGGGGACAGCCGGATACAATGAGCAGTTCTTC. Residues: CASSQSGGTAGYNEQFF. This chain connects TRBV3-1 (or the pseudogene TRBV3-2) to TRBJ2-1; TRBD2 matches at 9 bases. The trim removed 3 bases at V and 4 bases at J, leaving 10 bases unmatched. The V gene's germline CDR1 is LGHDT and CDR2 YNNKEL (reference sequence). The CDR3 loop spans 17 amino acids.

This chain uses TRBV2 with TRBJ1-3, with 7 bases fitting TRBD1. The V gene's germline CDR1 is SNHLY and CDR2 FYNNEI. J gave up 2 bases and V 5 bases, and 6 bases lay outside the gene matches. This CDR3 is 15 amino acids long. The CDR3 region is CASSPGTEAGNTIYF. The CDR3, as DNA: TGTGCCAGCAGTCCGGGGACAGAAGCTGGAAACACCATATATTTT. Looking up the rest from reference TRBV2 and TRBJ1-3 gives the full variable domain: EPEVTQTPSHQVTQMGQEVILRCVPISNHLYFYWYRQILGQKVEFLVSFYNNEISEKSEIFDDQFSVERPDGSNFTLKIRSTKLEDSAMYFCASSPGTEAGNTIYFGEGSWLTVV.

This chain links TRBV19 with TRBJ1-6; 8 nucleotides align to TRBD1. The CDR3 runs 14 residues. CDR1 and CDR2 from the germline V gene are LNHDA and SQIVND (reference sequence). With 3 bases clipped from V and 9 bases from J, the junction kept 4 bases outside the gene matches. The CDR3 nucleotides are TGTGCCAGTAGTATGTTCCAGGGGGCTTCACCCCTCCACTTT. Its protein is CASSMFQGASPLHF. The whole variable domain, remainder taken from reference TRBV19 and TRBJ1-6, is DGGITQSPKYLFRKEGQNVTLSCEQNLNHDAMYWYRQDPGQGLRLIYYSQIVNDFQKGDIAEGYSVSREKKESFPLTVTSAQKNPTAFYLCASSMFQGASPLHFGNGTRLTVT.

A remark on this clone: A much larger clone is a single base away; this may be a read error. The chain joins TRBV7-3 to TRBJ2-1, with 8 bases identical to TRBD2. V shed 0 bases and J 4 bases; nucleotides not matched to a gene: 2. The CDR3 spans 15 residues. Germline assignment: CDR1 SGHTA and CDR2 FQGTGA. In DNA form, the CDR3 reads TGTGCCAGCAGCTTAACTAGCGGGGTTTACAATGAGCAGTTCTTC. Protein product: CASSLTSGVYNEQFF.

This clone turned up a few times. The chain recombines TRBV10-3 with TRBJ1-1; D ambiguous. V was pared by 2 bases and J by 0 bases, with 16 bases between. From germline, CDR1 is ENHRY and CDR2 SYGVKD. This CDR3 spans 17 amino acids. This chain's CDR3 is CAISEDRGWAMNTEAFF. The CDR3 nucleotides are TGTGCCATCAGTGAGGATCGGGGTTGGGCAATGAACACTGAAGCTTTCTTT.

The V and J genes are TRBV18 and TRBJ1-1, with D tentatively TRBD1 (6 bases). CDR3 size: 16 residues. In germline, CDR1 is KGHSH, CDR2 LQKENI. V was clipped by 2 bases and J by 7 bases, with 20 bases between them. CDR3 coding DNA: TGTGCCAGCTCACCATCCCAGACAGGCAGCACCTATGAAGCTTTCTTT. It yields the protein CASSPSQTGSTYEAFF.